The 10 T cell receptor beta chains in this list originate from one sample, sequenced in a study of CD8+CD57+ T cells in acquired aplastic anemia. For CDR3 and TCR beta VDJ profiling, genomic DNA was the template used. TCRdb re-called the reads through MiXCR, storing one row per CDR3 protein. The repertoire holds 90,000 to 120,000 distinct CDR3 sequences, with 51% as singletons. The source material was sorted CD4+, CD8+, or CD8+CD57+ T cells (not recorded which) from PBMCs. The receptors derive from a human donor in good health, serving as a control.

This clonotype was seen a few times. The chain uses TRBV7-8 and TRBJ1-2; D might be TRBD1 (5 bases). V lost 5 bases, J lost 4 bases, and 14 bases lay in between. This CDR3 contains 14 residues. Per germline, CDR1 SGHVS and CDR2 FQNEAQ. In nucleotides, the CDR3 is TGTGCCAGCAGCCCTGGGACCACAGGCTATGGCTACACCTTC. Translation gives CASSPGTTGYGYTF.

This clonotype was seen many times. The chain employs TRBV27 and TRBJ1-1, with 8 bases lining up with TRBD1. Trimming removed 4 bases from V and 10 bases from J; junction bases left unmatched: 17. CDR3 size: 16 residues. Per germline, CDR1 MNHEY and CDR2 SMNVEV (reference sequence). The CDR3, as DNA: TGTGCCAGCAGTTCAGCATCCAGGGGGCGTAACGTCCGAGCTTTCTTT. Translation: CASSSASRGRNVRAFF.

This clonotype was seen a few times. With a much larger clone just one base away, this may be a read error. The rearrangement uses TRBV25-1 and TRBJ1-1, with D possibly TRBD1 on 5 matching bases. The CDR3 runs 14 residues. Germline CDR1 MGHDK, CDR2 SYGVNS. CDR3: CAGSELAGDTEAFF. The CDR3 nucleotides read TGTGCCGGCAGTGAATTGGCGGGGGACACTGAAGCTTTCTTT.

This clonotype was counted ten times or more. The chain links TRBV5-6 to TRBJ2-7; D is undetermined. This CDR3 is built from 14 residues. V was cut by 4 bases and J by 3 bases, with 14 bases left in between. The germline gives CDR1 SGHDT, CDR2 YYEEEE. Written as DNA, the CDR3 is TGTGCCAGCAGCATAGGAACGGCCGACTACGAGCAGTACTTC. Its translation: CASSIGTADYEQYF. Full variable domain (rest looked up from reference TRBV5-6 and TRBJ2-7): DAGVTQSPTHLIKTRGQQVTLRCSPKSGHDTVSWYQQALGQGPQFIFQYYEEEERQRGNFPDRFSGHQFPNYSSELNVNALLLGDSALYLCASSIGTADYEQYFGPGTRLTVT.

Of note for this clonotype: A clone one base away is much larger, so this may be a read error. A read error is likely, as this CDR3 ends without the conserved phenylalanine or tryptophan. V gene TRBV5-1 combines with J gene TRBJ2-2; maybe TRBD1 (5 bases). The CDR3 sequence is 11 residues long. Looked up from germline, CDR1 is SGHRS and CDR2 is YFSETQ. Trimming removed 7 bases from V and 6 bases from J, with 7 bases in between. As DNA, the CDR3 is TGCGCCAGCCAAGGGGCCGGGGAGCTGTTTGTT. This gives the protein CASQGAGELFV.

This clonotype came up a few times. V usage is TRBV19 and J usage is TRBJ2-7; 12 positions match TRBD2. V dropped 5 bases and J dropped 6; count of bases not matched to a gene: 5. Germline CDR1 reads LNHDA; CDR2 reads SQIVND (reference sequence). The CDR3 extends over 14 amino acids. Written as DNA, the CDR3 is TGTGCCAGTAGTCGACTAGCGGGGGAGGGCGAGCAGTACTTC. This translates into CASSRLAGEGEQYF.

Many counts were recorded for this clonotype. This chain connects TRBV6-2 or TRBV6-3 to TRBJ2-2, with no clear D. The CDR3 totals 13 residues. With 8 bases removed from V and 1 base from J, the gap between germline ends came to 8 bases. Germline assignment: CDR1 MNHEY and CDR2 SVGEGT. CDR3 bases: TGTGCCAGCCGACACGAGAACACCGGGGAGCTGTTTTTT. This codes for CASRHENTGELFF.

The V and J genes are TRBV19 and TRBJ1-6; the D gene is possibly TRBD1 (6 bases). Germline V gene sequence: CDR1 LNHDA, CDR2 SQIVND (reference sequence). V lost 3 bases and J 7 bases, leaving 10 bases between the germline ends. This CDR3 region has 14 residues. The CDR3 DNA reads as TGTGCCAGTAGTATTGAGAGGGGGAATTCACCCCTCCACTTT. Translating gives CASSIERGNSPLHF.

The chain couples TRBV19 to TRBJ2-7, with 10 bases lining up with TRBD1. CDR1 LNHDA and CDR2 SQIVND come from the germline V gene (reference sequence). Trimming cost V 5 bases and J 4 bases; bases outside gene matches: 11. The CDR3 is 16 residues long. DNA for the CDR3: TGTGCCAGTAGTCTCAAGTCGGGACAGGGGATGTACGAGCAGTACTTC. The encoded protein is CASSLKSGQGMYEQYF.

This clonotype was detected ten times or more. CDR3 sequence reads: CASGLSPYYEQYF. CDR3 coding DNA: TGTGCTAGTGGTTTATCCCCCTACTACGAGCAGTACTTC. The rearrangement links TRBV12-5 to TRBJ2-7; no clear D gene. CDR3 size: 13 residues. The germline CDR1 and CDR2 sequences are LGHNT and FRNRAP. V was shortened by 3 bases and J by 3 bases, with 9 bases between the two germline ends. Supplemented by reference TRBV12-5 and TRBJ2-7, the full variable domain reads DARVTQTPRHKVTEMGQEVTMRCQPILGHNTVFWYRQTMMQGLELLAYFRNRAPLDDSGMPKDRFSAEMPDATLATLKIQPSEPRDSAVYFCASGLSPYYEQYFGPGTRLTVT.